This T cell receptor beta chain was sequenced for a study of T cell repertoires in cytomegalovirus infection (dated by TCRdb to between 2018 and 2021). Turning to the overall study: Because public TCR beta signatures pointed to carriage of CMV infection together with the matching HLA type, the HLA type of each donor mattered for the analysis.

This clonotype was observed many times. The antigen it binds to is not known. One base away there is no much larger clone; base qualities are not given. Based on the germline V gene, the CDR1 and CDR2 sequences are KGHDR and SFDVKD. The CDR3 has 17 amino acids, counting the end cysteine and phenylalanine. The only DNA kept is the CDR3, 51 bases in frame from the first base. The germline ends are 16 bases apart after V is trimmed by 4 bases and J by 2 bases. What the authors observed across the whole study: Cumulative frequency of public TCR beta family members discriminated carriers of CMV infection plus the relevant HLA type in this cohort and an independent 352-donor cohort. In the ex vivo response, HLA-C-restricted CMV-specific TCR beta clonotypes were dominant, and in two of eight donors the single most frequent clonotype came from this HLA-C-restricted group.

For sequencing, an Illumina HiSeq 1500 was employed. TCRdb trimmed public reads at Q25 via fastp, called clones via MiXCR and kept in-frame beta chains. Rows matching on CDR3 protein sequence are summarized as one entry with the most common DNA and genes. This sample gives 200,000 to 300,000 distinct CDR3 sequences in total; roughly 9.1% of them show up just once. The ten largest account for about 15% of the sample. The chain was built from TRBV24-1 and TRBJ2-2, with TRBD2 tentatively as D gene (6 bases match). Sequenced sample: PBMCs. This receptor was obtained from a human donor in good health (CMV status not recorded). Some clones in this sample may be carry-over from other donors' samples. CDR3 region: CATSEGRMTENTGELFF. DNA sequence: TGTGCCACCAGTGAGGGGAGGATGACAGAAAACACCGGGGAGCTGTTTTTT.